The present TCR beta chain was sequenced within a study of cytomegalovirus exposure and HLA in healthy donors. Trimming took off 6 bases at V and 4 bases at J, with 16 bases between the two ends. CDR3 length equals 14 residues. Germline values: CDR1 MDHEN, CDR2 SYDVKM. Assay used: immunoSEQ multiplex PCR; TCRdb lists only in-frame clones, some missing. The sample holds about 79,000 clones, 93% seen once. The J gene is TRBJ2-7, the V gene TRBV28, with D possibly matching TRBD2 (5 bases). This TCR came from a woman in her 30s in good health and CMV-seronegative. Sequenced: PBMCs. The CDR3 nucleotides are TGTGCCAGCAGAAAAGACGTACTAGTTTACGAGCAGTACTTC. It yields the protein CASRKDVLVYEQYF.